The next 31 T cell receptor beta chains were all read from a single sample in a study of PD-1 blockade in classical Hodgkin lymphoma. The time point is: cycle 4 day 1 (C4D1), after 5 to 7 weeks of nivolumab. Relapses following autologous stem cell transplantation were seen in all patients, with brentuximab vedotin exposure varying. TCRdb's table, derived via immunoSEQ multiplex PCR, lists solely in-frame clones and lacks some. The sample shows some 90,000 clones, more than 80% of them seen only once. This material consisted of peripheral blood mononuclear cells (PBMCs), taken before the fourth cycle of nivolumab. The receptors here all came from a human donor with classical Hodgkin lymphoma.

The chain employs TRBV10-3 and TRBJ1-1, with D possibly matching TRBD1 (5 bases). Germline values: CDR1 ENHRY, CDR2 SYGVKD. This CDR3 is 13 amino acids long. Deletions cut 5 bases from V and 2 bases from J, with 9 bases between. The CDR3 nucleotides are TGTGCCATCAGTCAGACAGAAAACACTGAAGCTTTCTTT. This sequence encodes CAISQTENTEAFF.

The rearrangement uses TRBV10-3 and TRBJ2-5; D not resolved. The CDR3 is made up of 11 amino acids. Per the germline V gene, CDR1 is ENHRY and CDR2 is SYGVKD. V shed 3 bases and J shed 5 bases, with 4 bases lying between them. CDR3: CAISERETQYF. The CDR3 coding sequence is TGTGCCATCAGTGAAAGGGAGACCCAGTACTTC.

This chain connects TRBV19 to TRBJ1-1; D is possibly TRBD1 (5 bases). Germline V gene data show CDR1 as LNHDA and CDR2 as SQIVND (reference sequence). The CDR3 runs to 18 residues. V gave up 7 bases and J gave up 2 bases, with 26 bases separating them. The CDR3 DNA is TGTGCCAGTAAGAAAGACAGCACCTACCGGGGGGGTAACACTGAAGCTTTCTTT. This encodes CASKKDSTYRGGNTEAFF.

The CDR3 is CASSIGRGYGYTF. The CDR3 coding sequence is TGTGCCAGTAGTATAGGCAGGGGCTATGGCTACACCTTC. The J gene is TRBJ1-2, the V gene TRBV19; weak D call: TRBD1 (6 bases). V gave up 1 base and J gave up 4 bases, with 7 bases separating them. CDR3 size: 13 residues. Germline V lookup: CDR1 LNHDA, CDR2 SQIVND (reference sequence).

The rearrangement joins TRBV6-5 to TRBJ1-1, with a weak D call TRBD1 (5 bases). Trimming pared 7 bases from V and 5 bases from J, leaving 17 bases between. The CDR3 contains 14 residues. Germline V gene data show CDR1 as MNHEY and CDR2 as SVGAGI. This CDR3 reads CASNIGLGGTEAFF. For the CDR3, the DNA is TGTGCCAGCAATATCGGGCTCGGGGGGACTGAAGCTTTCTTT.

The rearrangement links TRBV7-8 to TRBJ1-2; 8 bases map to TRBD1. The CDR3 spans 16 residues. Trimming removed 1 base from V and 5 bases from J; junction bases left unmatched: 9. Germline CDR1 reads SGHVS; CDR2 reads FQNEAQ. The CDR3 DNA sequence: TGTGCCAGCAGCTTAGGCACAGGGGGTTCATCTTATGGCTACACCTTC. Encoded protein: CASSLGTGGSSYGYTF.

The chain is built from TRBV9 and TRBJ2-7; TRBD2 matches 8 bases. This CDR3 region has 13 residues. In germline, CDR1 is SGDLS, CDR2 YYNGEE. Trimming took 0 bases from V and 7 from J; bases not matched to a gene: 3. The CDR3 sequence: CASSVGLAKEQYF. DNA for the CDR3: TGTGCCAGCAGCGTAGGACTAGCGAAAGAGCAGTACTTC.

CDR3 loop: CASSLARSSYNEQFF. The CDR3 DNA sequence: TGTGCCAGCAGCTTGGCTAGGAGCTCCTACAATGAGCAGTTCTTC. The rearrangement uses TRBV5-6 and TRBJ2-1, with D unresolved. Germline CDR1 reads SGHDT; CDR2 reads YYEEEE. This CDR3 has 15 residues. The ends were cut back, 0 bases at V and 0 bases at J, with 7 bases in the middle.

The V and J genes are TRBV10-3 and TRBJ2-5, with 9 bases identical to TRBD1. CDR1 and CDR2 (germline): ENHRY, SYGVKD. V trimming: 10 bases; J trimming: 4 bases; junction bases outside the gene matches: 10. The CDR3 extends over 14 amino acids. The CDR3 DNA reads TGTGCCAGCCTCCGGGACAGGGCGGGAGAGACCCAGTACTTC. Translating gives CASLRDRAGETQYF.

The chain combines TRBV5-4 with TRBJ1-1; 7 positions match TRBD1. There are 16 residues in the CDR3. Germline values: CDR1 SGHNT, CDR2 YYREEE (reference sequence). J lost 2 bases, V lost 4 bases, and 11 bases had no gene match. The CDR3 region is CASSPTNRGDNTEAFF. The CDR3 nucleotides are TGTGCCAGCAGCCCCACCAACAGGGGAGACAACACTGAAGCTTTCTTT.

The CDR3 DNA follows: TGTGCCAGCAGCGACCGGGACAACGCTTACGAGCAGTACTTC. Translation: CASSDRDNAYEQYF. The chain recombines TRBV9 with TRBJ2-7, with D possibly being TRBD1 (6 bases). The CDR3 consists of 14 residues. Germline V lookup: CDR1 SGDLS, CDR2 YYNGEE. The germline V and J ends were trimmed by 3 bases and 4 bases, with 14 bases remaining between them.

This chain uses TRBV5-1 with TRBJ2-7, with 10 bases aligning to TRBD2. The CDR3 has 16 residues. After removal of 4 bases from V and 2 bases from J, the junction contained 9 bases not matched to a gene. Germline V CDR1 and CDR2: SGHRS, YFSETQ. CDR3 sequence: CASSGPGLARTYEQYF. CDR3 in DNA: TGCGCCAGCAGCGGGCCGGGACTAGCGAGAACCTACGAGCAGTACTTC. The variable domain in full, completed from reference TRBV5-1 and TRBJ2-7, reads KAGVTQTPRYLIKTRGQQVTLSCSPISGHRSVSWYQQTPGQGLQFLFEYFSETQRNKGNFPGRFSGRQFSNSRSEMNVSTLELGDSALYLCASSGPGLARTYEQYFGPGTRLTVT.

The gene calls are TRBV7-9 and TRBJ1-1; D is possibly TRBD1 (6 bases). V lost 5 bases to trimming and J lost 0 bases, with 13 bases between them. This CDR3 has 15 residues. The V gene's germline CDR1 is SEHNR and CDR2 FQNEAQ (reference sequence). CDR3 in DNA: TGTGCCAGCAGCGCCTACAGGGCCTTGAACACTGAAGCTTTCTTT. Translation gives CASSAYRALNTEAFF.

CDR3 residues: CASSYTGGVDPEQYF. The CDR3 coding sequence is TGTGCCAGCAGTTACACAGGAGGGGTGGACCCCGAGCAGTACTTC. The rearrangement uses TRBV6-5 and TRBJ2-7, with D perhaps matching TRBD2 (6 bases). V lost 2 bases and J lost 6, with 17 bases in between. CDR1 and CDR2 from the germline V gene are MNHEY and SVGAGI. This CDR3 comprises 15 residues.

J is TRBJ2-7 and V is TRBV18; no firm D call. CDR1 is KGHSH and CDR2 is LQKENI in the germline V gene. This CDR3 is built from 14 residues. Trimming took 2 bases from V and 3 from J, leaving 11 bases between them. In DNA form, the CDR3 reads TGTGCCAGCTCACCAAGTTGGAGCAACTACGAGCAGTACTTC. It yields the protein CASSPSWSNYEQYF.

J is TRBJ2-2 and V is TRBV9; 11 bases agree with TRBD1. The germline V gene has CDR1 SGDLS and CDR2 YYNGEE. The CDR3 runs 18 residues. The junction had 13 bases not matched to a gene; V was cut back by 4 bases and J by 5 bases. As DNA, the CDR3 is TGTGCCAGCAGCTCCCACGGGACAGGGGGGTTACGAACCGGGGAGCTGTTTTTT. Its translation: CASSSHGTGGLRTGELFF.

There are a few counts of this clone. The gene calls are TRBV7-2 and TRBJ1-1; TRBD1 agrees at 7 bases. Trimming removed 1 base from V and 4 bases from J; junction bases left unmatched: 6. Germline V lookup: CDR1 SGHTA, CDR2 FQGNSA. This CDR3 has 15 amino acids. The CDR3 reads CASSLEGTAGTEAFF. The CDR3 DNA reads TGTGCCAGCAGCTTAGAGGGGACAGCGGGCACTGAAGCTTTCTTT. Supplemented by reference TRBV7-2 and TRBJ1-1, the full variable domain reads GAGVSQSPSNKVTEKGKDVELRCDPISGHTALYWYRQSLGQGLEFLIYFQGNSAPDKSGLPSDRFSAERTGGSVSTLTIQRTQQEDSAVYLCASSLEGTAGTEAFFGQGTRLTVV.

This clone was recorded only once. The J gene is TRBJ2-3, the V gene TRBV5-6; D might be TRBD2 (6 bases). V gave up 6 bases and J gave up 5 bases, with 10 bases separating them. The CDR3 sequence is 12 residues long. Germline V gene sequence: CDR1 SGHDT, CDR2 YYEEEE. Here the CDR3 DNA reads TGTGCCAGCACCCTGGGGGGAGATACGCAGTATTTT. Its protein product is CASTLGGDTQYF.

The chain couples TRBV5-1 to TRBJ1-2, with 7 bases aligning to TRBD1. Germline CDR1 and CDR2: SGHRS and YFSETQ. V lost 0 bases and J lost 6; bases outside the gene matches: 2. This CDR3 comprises 13 residues. The DNA for the CDR3 is TGCGCCAGCAGCTTGGGAGGGGGCGATGGCTACACCTTC. It specifies CASSLGGGDGYTF.

The chain uses TRBV5-1 and TRBJ2-5; the D gene could be TRBD1 or TRBD2 (5 bases each). The germline V gene has CDR1 SGHRS and CDR2 YFSETQ. This CDR3 spans 15 amino acids. V lost 1 base and J lost 1, with 11 bases in between. DNA of the CDR3: TGCGCCAGCAGCTTGCGGGGAGACAGCCAAGAGACCCAGTACTTC. Its translation: CASSLRGDSQETQYF.

This chain joins TRBV11-2 and TRBJ2-2; D may be TRBD1 (5 bases). The germline V and J ends were trimmed by 5 bases and 7 bases, with 14 bases remaining between them. This CDR3 has 14 residues. Germline V gene data show CDR1 as SGHAT and CDR2 as FQNNGV. The CDR3 DNA follows: TGTGCCAGCAGCCCCCAGGGTTGGGTCGGGGAGCTGTTTTTT. Protein: CASSPQGWVGELFF.

The CDR3 DNA follows: TGTGCCAGCAGCGTTCTCCCAACAGGGGACAATGAGCAGTTCTTC. As protein: CASSVLPTGDNEQFF. The rearrangement uses TRBV7-8 and TRBJ2-1; 7 positions agree with TRBD1. Germline assignment: CDR1 SGHVS and CDR2 FQNEAQ. J was trimmed by 5 bases and V by 5 bases; bases with no gene match: 9. This CDR3 is built from 15 residues. Together with reference TRBV7-8 and TRBJ2-1, the CDR3 gives the full variable domain: GAGVSQSPRYKVAKRGQDVALRCDPISGHVSLFWYQQALGQGPEFLTYFQNEAQLDKSGLPSDRFFAERPEGSVSTLKIQRTQQEDSAVYLCASSVLPTGDNEQFFGPGTRLTVL.

The chain links TRBV19 to TRBJ1-1; 9 bases map to TRBD1. Germline V CDR1 and CDR2: LNHDA, SQIVND (reference sequence). V lost 6 bases and J lost 7; bases outside the gene matches: 9. The CDR3 has 14 residues. The CDR3 nucleotides read TGTGCCAGTAGACAGGGGGCGAATTATATTGAAGCTTTCTTT. Protein sequence: CASRQGANYIEAFF.

This sequence joins TRBV9 and TRBJ1-2, with D perhaps matching TRBD1 (6 bases). Germline V lookup: CDR1 SGDLS, CDR2 YYNGEE. The V and J ends lost 4 bases and 0 bases respectively, with 16 bases between them. The CDR3 contains 16 residues. The CDR3 DNA reads as TGTGCCAGCAGCCCGGCGCCCGGGACATCTAACTATGGCTACACCTTC. It is translated as CASSPAPGTSNYGYTF.

The V gene is TRBV23-1, the J gene TRBJ1-1, with D perhaps TRBD1 (5 bases). TRBV23-1 falls under the ORF class, with uncertain function. V lost 2 bases and J lost 4, with 11 bases in between. The CDR3 covers 14 residues. CDR3 region: CASSQGGKGTEAFF. CDR3 nucleotides: TGCGCCAGCAGTCAAGGGGGAAAGGGCACTGAAGCTTTCTTT.

The V call is TRBV4-2, the J call TRBJ2-2; possibly TRBD2 for D (6 bases). Germline CDR1 is LGHNA and CDR2 is YNFKEQ. The CDR3 has 16 amino acids. Trimming removed 4 bases at V and 3 bases at J, with 15 bases between. The CDR3 here is CASSPGSSDDTGELFF. In DNA form, the CDR3 reads TGTGCCAGCAGCCCAGGGTCTAGCGACGACACCGGGGAGCTGTTTTTT.

The V and J genes are TRBV10-3 and TRBJ2-2, with D hard to call. The CDR3 consists of 13 residues. The V gene lost 7 bases and the J gene lost 5 bases, with 11 bases spanning the gap. Germline V CDR1 and CDR2: ENHRY, SYGVKD. The DNA of the CDR3 is TGTGCCATCAACCCAGGCCCTACCGGGGAGCTGTTTTTT. This sequence encodes CAINPGPTGELFF.

The chain carries TRBV2 and TRBJ1-5, with TRBD1 matching over 7 bases. The J segment lost 1 base and the V segment lost 8 bases, leaving 2 bases of the junction unmatched. Germline V gene lookup returns CDR1 SNHLY and CDR2 FYNNEI. The CDR3 loop spans 13 amino acids. The CDR3 bases are TGTGCCAGCTCGGGACAGAGCAATCAGCCCCAGCATTTT. It specifies CASSGQSNQPQHF.

The V and J genes are TRBV5-8 and TRBJ2-3; TRBD1 matches 8 bases. With 4 bases clipped from V and 2 bases from J, the junction kept 3 bases outside the gene matches. The CDR3 sequence is 14 residues long. Germline lookup yields CDR1 SGHTS and CDR2 YDEGEE. The CDR3 DNA reads as TGTGCCAGCAGCCTGGGACAGGACACAGATACGCAGTATTTT. Protein sequence: CASSLGQDTDTQYF.

The rearrangement links TRBV6-5 to TRBJ2-7, with a tentative D call TRBD1 (6 bases). CDR1 and CDR2 (germline): MNHEY, SVGAGI. The V and J ends lost 2 bases and 4 bases respectively, with 15 bases between them. The CDR3 has 15 residues. The CDR3 here is CASSYTSGVGYEQYF. In nucleotides, the CDR3 is TGTGCCAGCAGTTACACCTCAGGGGTTGGGTACGAGCAGTACTTC.

The chain has TRBV7-7 and TRBJ2-2; the D gene is possibly TRBD1 (5 bases). Germline-derived CDR1 and CDR2 are SSHAT and FNYEAQ (reference sequence). V was pared by 1 base and J by 2 bases, with 11 bases between. The CDR3 loop spans 16 amino acids. This chain's CDR3 is CASSLGAGPNTGELFF. The CDR3 DNA reads TGTGCCAGCAGCTTAGGGGCAGGGCCCAACACCGGGGAGCTGTTTTTT.